The 23 T cell receptor beta chains reported below all come from one sample, sequenced in a study of T cell responses to AZD1222 COVID-19 vaccine. Assay: immunoSEQ multiplex PCR; the TCRdb copy retains only in-frame clones and omits some. The sample lists 150,000 to 200,000 clones; 92% were seen once. The sample consisted of peripheral blood, taken 28 days after the second AZD1222 dose. All receptors derive from an adult who received the AZD1222 COVID-19 vaccine.

The gene calls are TRBV19 and TRBJ1-5; the D is unclear. The V end was cut by 3 bases, the J end by 0 bases, with 12 bases between. CDR3 size: 16 residues. CDR1 is LNHDA, CDR2 SQIVND, per germline (reference sequence). The CDR3 nucleotides are TGTGCCAGTAGTATGACCCTTATATATAGCAATCAGCCCCAGCATTTT. It yields the protein CASSMTLIYSNQPQHF.

This sequence joins TRBV10-2 and TRBJ2-2; no reliable D call. V gave up 5 bases and J gave up 7 bases, with 11 bases separating them. There are 13 residues in the CDR3. CDR1 WSHSY and CDR2 SAAADI come from the germline V gene. The CDR3 here is CASSTLSGGELFF. The CDR3 bases are TGCGCCAGCAGTACACTATCGGGCGGGGAGCTGTTTTTT.

This chain connects TRBV10-3 to TRBJ2-7; TRBD1 matches at 7 bases. CDR3 length equals 15 residues. J lost 0 bases, V lost 2 bases, and 4 bases had no gene match. The germline CDR1 and CDR2 sequences are ENHRY and SYGVKD. The CDR3 region has the DNA TGTGCCATCAGTGAGGAACAGGGGTACTCCTACGAGCAGTACTTC. Amino acid sequence: CAISEEQGYSYEQYF.

The rearrangement links TRBV19 to TRBJ1-1; no clear D gene. The CDR3 length is 13 residues. Deletions cut 4 bases from V and 3 bases from J, with 9 bases between. Germline CDR1 and CDR2: LNHDA and SQIVND (reference sequence). The CDR3 coding sequence is TGTGCCAGTAGTACGATAAGGGACACTGAAGCTTTCTTT. This codes for CASSTIRDTEAFF.

In its sample, this clone was seen a few times. The genes are TRBV2 and TRBJ1-3, with 9 bases lining up with TRBD1. With V trimmed by 6 bases and J by 0 bases, 3 bases remained unmatched. Germline V gene data show CDR1 as SNHLY and CDR2 as FYNNEI. CDR3 length: 15 amino acids. CDR3 loop: CASRSTGGSGNTIYF. The CDR3 DNA is TGTGCCAGCAGATCGACAGGGGGCTCTGGAAACACCATATATTTT. Drawing the rest from reference TRBV2 and TRBJ1-3, the complete variable domain is EPEVTQTPSHQVTQMGQEVILRCVPISNHLYFYWYRQILGQKVEFLVSFYNNEISEKSEIFDDQFSVERPDGSNFTLKIRSTKLEDSAMYFCASRSTGGSGNTIYFGEGSWLTVV.

The chain links TRBV29-1 to TRBJ2-7; maybe TRBD1 (5 bases). The germline V and J ends were trimmed by 6 bases and 2 bases, with 8 bases remaining between them. CDR3 length: 11 residues. The germline CDR1 and CDR2 sequences are SQVTM and ANQGSEA. The CDR3 region has the DNA TGCAGCGTGGTAGGGGCCTACGAGCAGTACTTC. Protein sequence: CSVVGAYEQYF.

The chain couples TRBV24-1 to TRBJ1-5; perhaps TRBD1 as D (6 bases). Germline V gene data show CDR1 as KGHDR and CDR2 as SFDVKD. V lost 9 bases to trimming and J lost 5 bases, with 10 bases between them. The CDR3 consists of 12 residues. The CDR3 loop reads CATSAGDQPQHF. The CDR3 coding sequence is TGTGCCACCTCGGCAGGGGATCAGCCCCAGCATTTT.

The gene calls are TRBV10-3 and TRBJ1-2, with D unresolved. Trimming took 10 bases from V and 0 from J, leaving 15 bases between them. Germline V CDR1 and CDR2: ENHRY, SYGVKD. The CDR3 has 14 residues. The CDR3 here is CATSERTPNYGYTF. CDR3 nucleotide sequence: TGTGCCACCAGCGAACGGACGCCTAACTATGGCTACACCTTC.

The rearrangement links TRBV4-1 to TRBJ1-1, with D unresolved. Trimming left V 2 bases short and J 1 base short, with 14 bases between. The CDR3 covers 16 residues. Per the germline V gene, CDR1 is MGHRA and CDR2 is YSYEKL. CDR3 coding DNA: TGCGCCAGCAGCCAAAAGATTGTCACACCGAACACTGAAGCTTTCTTT. Protein sequence: CASSQKIVTPNTEAFF.

This chain links TRBV5-5 with TRBJ1-1; 7 positions match TRBD1. Germline V gene sequence: CDR1 SGHKS, CDR2 YYEKEE (reference sequence). CDR3 length: 15 residues. J was trimmed by 1 base and V by 3 bases; bases with no gene match: 6. CDR3 bases: TGTGCCAGCAGCTACTCCGGGACAGCGAACACTGAAGCTTTCTTT. Protein sequence: CASSYSGTANTEAFF.

The genes are TRBV3-1 (or the pseudogene TRBV3-2) and TRBJ2-1; 8 bases fit TRBD2. Losses at the gene ends were 1 base for V and 4 bases for J; bases not matched to a gene: 6. The CDR3 length is 16 residues. Looked up from germline, CDR1 is LGHDT and CDR2 is YNNKEL (reference sequence). The CDR3 protein is CASSQVASGGYNEQFF. CDR3 coding DNA: TGTGCCAGCAGCCAAGTCGCCAGCGGGGGTTACAATGAGCAGTTCTTC.

J is TRBJ2-6 and V is TRBV30; D uncertain. CDR1 and CDR2 from the germline V gene are GTSNPN and SVGIG (reference sequence). CDR3 size: 15 residues. V was pared by 2 bases and J by 0 bases, with 8 bases between. CDR3 region: CAWSIFSSGANVLTF. CDR3 nucleotides: TGTGCCTGGAGTATCTTCTCCTCTGGGGCCAACGTCCTGACTTTC.

The chain links TRBV5-8 to TRBJ1-2; D not certain. V lost 7 bases and J 4 bases, leaving 5 bases between the germline ends. CDR1 is SGHTS and CDR2 is YDEGEE in the germline V gene. This CDR3 comprises 10 residues. The CDR3 DNA is TGTGCCAGCGGCCCCTATGGCTACACCTTC. It specifies CASGPYGYTF.

The chain is built from TRBV6-6 and TRBJ1-2; no clear D. V shed 2 bases and J shed 4 bases, with 11 bases lying between them. This CDR3 is built from 14 residues. The germline V gene encodes CDR1 MNHNY and CDR2 SVGAGI (reference sequence). In DNA, the CDR3 is TGTGCCAGCAGTTACAATAGGGTAGCCTATGGCTACACCTTC. It codes for CASSYNRVAYGYTF.

The chain combines TRBV18 with TRBJ1-3, with D unclear. The V and J ends lost 0 bases and 1 base respectively, with 7 bases between them. Germline-derived CDR1 and CDR2 are KGHSH and LQKENI. The CDR3 sequence is 15 residues long. CDR3 DNA: TGTGCCAGCTCACCACCGACGGATTCTGGAAACACCATATATTTT. Residues: CASSPPTDSGNTIYF.

The V gene is TRBV25-1, the J gene TRBJ2-7; possibly TRBD1 for D (6 bases). V shed 2 bases and J shed 4 bases, with 12 bases lying between them. Germline V CDR1 and CDR2: MGHDK, SYGVNS. This CDR3 contains 14 residues. The CDR3 bases are TGTGCCAGCAGTGAAATGGGGCAGGGGTACGAGCAGTACTTC. Amino acid sequence: CASSEMGQGYEQYF.

The chain is built from TRBV7-9 and TRBJ2-3; perhaps TRBD2 as D (7 bases). This CDR3 is built from 16 residues. Germline lookup yields CDR1 SEHNR and CDR2 FQNEAQ (reference sequence). The V and J ends lost 4 bases and 1 base respectively, with 15 bases between them. For the CDR3, the DNA is TGTGCCAGCAGCTCCACGGGGGGCGGGGGCACAGATACGCAGTATTTT. It codes for CASSSTGGGGTDTQYF.

The rearrangement links TRBV30 to TRBJ2-5; 8 nucleotides agree with TRBD1. Losses at the gene ends were 0 bases for V and 5 bases for J; bases not matched to a gene: 8. The germline gives CDR1 GTSNPN, CDR2 SVGIG (reference sequence). The CDR3 is 15 residues long. CDR3 in amino acids: CAWSVGQGAQETQYF. The CDR3 DNA reads as TGTGCCTGGAGTGTGGGGCAGGGGGCGCAGGAGACCCAGTACTTC.

The chain links TRBV5-1 to TRBJ1-4; D remains ambiguous. Germline V lookup: CDR1 SGHRS, CDR2 YFSETQ. V lost 2 bases and J lost 7, with 9 bases in between. This CDR3 has 13 amino acids. Written as DNA, the CDR3 is TGCGCCAGCAGCTTATGGAACAGTGAAAAACTGTTTTTT. Protein: CASSLWNSEKLFF.

The V call is TRBV6-6, the J call TRBJ1-1, with D unresolved. The CDR3 length is 15 residues. The V end was cut by 0 bases, the J end by 1 base, with 9 bases between. Germline lookup yields CDR1 MNHNY and CDR2 SVGAGI (reference sequence). CDR3 nucleotide sequence: TGTGCCAGCAGTTACTCGTTGGGAAGGAACACTGAAGCTTTCTTT. It translates to CASSYSLGRNTEAFF.

This rearrangement joins TRBV10-2 to TRBJ1-1; possibly TRBD1 for D (6 bases). Looked up from germline, CDR1 is WSHSY and CDR2 is SAAADI. The CDR3 length is 15 residues. Trimming removed 2 bases at V and 1 base at J, with 11 bases between. The CDR3: CASSEPGQTNTEAFF. The CDR3 nucleotides read TGCGCCAGCAGTGAGCCGGGACAAACGAACACTGAAGCTTTCTTT.

The chain combines TRBV18 with TRBJ2-2; D perhaps matches TRBD1 (6 bases). The CDR3 sequence is 15 residues long. Germline-derived CDR1 and CDR2 are KGHSH and LQKENI. Trimming left V 4 bases short and J 3 bases short, with 12 bases between. The CDR3 spells CASSRIQGDTGELFF. CDR3 nucleotides: TGTGCCAGCTCACGTATACAGGGTGACACCGGGGAGCTGTTTTTT.

This chain uses TRBV5-5 with TRBJ1-3; D is unresolved. With 0 bases removed from V and 2 bases from J, the gap between germline ends came to 12 bases. The CDR3 extends over 16 amino acids. CDR1 SGHKS and CDR2 YYEKEE come from the germline V gene (reference sequence). CDR3 bases: TGTGCCAGCAGCTTGGATGTGGTTCATACTGGAAACACCATATATTTT. Protein: CASSLDVVHTGNTIYF.